A single sample is the source of the 2 T cell receptor beta chains below, sequenced in a study of blood T cell repertoires in COVID-19. The method was immunoSEQ multiplex PCR; TCRdb's version includes in-frame clones alone and lacks a portion of them. The repertoire holds approximately 150,000 clones, more than 75% seen once, with around 17% in the top ten. Sequencing used peripheral blood. The receptor source for this set is a man in his 60s with active or convalescent COVID-19.

This clone was seen just once. The chain combines TRBV28 with TRBJ1-2, with D hard to call. V lost 6 bases and J 12 bases, leaving 23 bases between the germline ends. The germline gives CDR1 MDHEN, CDR2 SYDVKM. This CDR3 spans 14 amino acids. CDR3 sequence reads: CASSFSRSRDFHTF. CDR3 nucleotide sequence: TGTGCCAGCAGCTTCTCCAGGTCGAGGGATTTTCACACCTTC.

The V call is TRBV29-1, the J call TRBJ2-7, with D perhaps TRBD2 (6 bases). V was trimmed by 3 bases and J by 0 bases, leaving 9 bases between them. CDR3 length: 13 amino acids. CDR1 SQVTM and CDR2 ANQGSEA come from the germline V gene. This chain's CDR3 is CSVDGGNSYEQYF. The CDR3 region has the DNA TGCAGCGTTGACGGGGGTAACTCCTACGAGCAGTACTTC.